Below, 22 T cell receptor beta chains from the same sample are listed, as sequenced in a study of graft-versus-host responses after intestinal transplantation. Antigens of these TCRs are unknown. Profiled with immunoSEQ multiplex PCR; TCRdb holds only in-frame clones, not every one. Altogether just over 95,000 clones are present, about 90% being singletons, with the ten largest covering approximately 0.18%. The starting material was unstimulated CD4+ T cells sorted from spleen or lymph node cells, obtained before intestinal transplant. All receptors derive from a human donor who received an intestinal transplant.

The chain employs TRBV7-8 and TRBJ2-5; 8 bases are a match to TRBD1. CDR3 size: 13 residues. CDR1 SGHVS and CDR2 FQNEAQ come from the germline V gene. V lost 10 bases, J lost 5 bases, and 9 bases stayed unmatched. The CDR3 loop is CAIRTGSAETQYF. The CDR3 region has the DNA TGTGCCATAAGGACAGGGTCGGCGGAGACCCAGTACTTC.

This chain connects TRBV29-1 to TRBJ2-1, with 8 bases matching TRBD1. Unmatched junction bases numbered 15, after V lost 2 bases and J lost 9 bases. The CDR3 is 16 residues long. Per the germline V gene, CDR1 is SQVTM and CDR2 is ANQGSEA. CDR3 sequence: CSVESFRMDRASEQFF. In DNA form, the CDR3 reads TGCAGCGTTGAATCCTTTAGAATGGACAGGGCAAGTGAGCAGTTCTTC.

The rearrangement links TRBV6-9 to TRBJ1-3, with D possibly being TRBD1 (6 bases). The CDR3 is 15 residues long. The V and J ends lost 4 bases and 1 base respectively, with 11 bases between them. The germline gives CDR1 MNHGY, CDR2 SVAAGI. CDR3 loop: CASSLSGVSGNTIYF. DNA of the CDR3: TGTGCCAGCAGTTTATCAGGGGTGTCTGGAAACACCATATATTTT.

V usage is TRBV28 and J usage is TRBJ2-1; 9 bases align to TRBD1. CDR3 length equals 16 residues. The germline gives CDR1 MDHEN, CDR2 SYDVKM. V trimming: 5 bases; J trimming: 3 bases; junction bases outside the gene matches: 8. The CDR3 region has the DNA TGTGCCAGCAGTCACTACAGGGGGCGCATCTACAATGAGCAGTTCTTC. As protein: CASSHYRGRIYNEQFF.

The V call is TRBV28, the J call TRBJ1-1, with a tentative D call TRBD1 (6 bases). CDR1 MDHEN and CDR2 SYDVKM come from the germline V gene. The germline V and J ends were trimmed by 3 bases and 11 bases, with 19 bases remaining between them. The CDR3 has 14 amino acids. Here the CDR3 reads CASSFTGGRDGAFF. The CDR3 nucleotides are TGTGCCAGCAGTTTCACGGGGGGCCGGGACGGTGCTTTCTTT.

The V call is TRBV5-4, the J call TRBJ1-3, with D hard to call. The germline V and J ends were trimmed by 2 bases and 2 bases, with 11 bases remaining between them. The CDR3 consists of 15 residues. CDR1 is SGHNT, CDR2 YYREEE, per germline (reference sequence). CDR3 protein: CASSFNSFPGNTIYF. The CDR3 DNA sequence: TGTGCCAGCAGCTTTAACAGCTTTCCTGGAAACACCATATATTTT.

The chain combines TRBV5-1 with TRBJ2-2, with TRBD1 identical over 8 bases. The V and J ends lost 0 bases and 10 bases, in that order; junction bases with no gene match: 8. The CDR3 is made up of 15 amino acids. Germline CDR1 SGHRS, CDR2 YFSETQ. The CDR3, as DNA: TGCGCCAGCAGCTTGGCCGGACAGGGCGGGGAGGAGCTGTTTTTT. Its translation: CASSLAGQGGEELFF.

The rearrangement joins TRBV4-2 to TRBJ1-1; TRBD1 might be the D (6 bases). CDR3 size: 17 residues. Trimming removed 1 base at V and 1 base at J, with 16 bases between. In germline, CDR1 is LGHNA, CDR2 YNFKEQ. The CDR3 is CASSQGGRGKRNTEAFF. Written as DNA, the CDR3 is TGTGCCAGCAGCCAAGGAGGCAGGGGCAAACGGAACACTGAAGCTTTCTTT.

The chain employs TRBV11-2 and TRBJ1-2; no clear D. V lost 4 bases to trimming and J lost 4 bases, with 7 bases between them. This CDR3 spans 12 amino acids. Germline CDR1 and CDR2: SGHAT and FQNNGV. The chain's CDR3 is CASSSTVYGYTF. In nucleotides, the CDR3 is TGTGCCAGCAGCTCTACGGTCTATGGCTACACCTTC. The full variable domain, with the rest looked up from reference TRBV11-2 and TRBJ1-2, is EAGVAQSPRYKIIEKRQSVAFWCNPISGHATLYWYQQILGQGPKLLIQFQNNGVVDDSQLPKDRFSAERLKGVDSTLKIQPAKLEDSAVYLCASSSTVYGYTFGSGTRLTVV.

This chain uses TRBV5-1 with TRBJ1-6; 7 bases align to TRBD1. CDR1 is SGHRS and CDR2 is YFSETQ in the germline V gene. The ends lost 1 base at V and 8 bases at J; junction bases unmatched: 6. The CDR3 runs 15 residues. CDR3 in amino acids: CASSLLTGTDSPLHF. The CDR3 DNA reads as TGCGCCAGCAGCTTGTTAACCGGGACAGATTCACCCCTCCACTTT.

The chain recombines TRBV7-7 with TRBJ2-5; D gene ambiguous. With 0 bases removed from V and 5 bases from J, the gap between germline ends came to 10 bases. There are 14 residues in the CDR3. From germline, CDR1 is SSHAT and CDR2 FNYEAQ (reference sequence). The CDR3 nucleotides are TGTGCCAGCAGCTTAGCCACGACCGGGGAGACCCAGTACTTC. Translating it yields CASSLATTGETQYF.

This chain joins TRBV7-2 and TRBJ1-4; D is uncertain. Germline CDR1 SGHTA, CDR2 FQGNSA. V lost 1 base and J lost 5, with 8 bases in between. The CDR3 is 14 amino acids. The CDR3 loop is CASSLDGINEKLFF. The CDR3 DNA follows: TGTGCCAGCAGCTTAGACGGTATAAATGAAAAACTGTTTTTT. Using reference TRBV7-2 and TRBJ1-4 for the parts outside the CDR3, the full variable domain is GAGVSQSPSNKVTEKGKDVELRCDPISGHTALYWYRQSLGQGLEFLIYFQGNSAPDKSGLPSDRFSAERTGGSVSTLTIQRTQQEDSAVYLCASSLDGINEKLFFGSGTQLSVL.

The chain recombines TRBV2 with TRBJ1-4; TRBD1 matches at 11 bases. Germline CDR1 and CDR2: SNHLY and FYNNEI. The CDR3 is 15 amino acids. V shed 1 base, J shed 8 bases, and the junction held 3 bases outside the gene matches. The CDR3 nucleotides read TGTGCCAGCAGTGAAGGGACAGGGGGCGGAGAAAAACTGTTTTTT. It is translated as CASSEGTGGGEKLFF.

This clone came up a few times. The chain has TRBV28 and TRBJ2-7; 11 bases map to TRBD2. After removal of 5 bases from V and 3 bases from J, the junction contained 3 bases not matched to a gene. Per the germline V gene, CDR1 is MDHEN and CDR2 is SYDVKM. The CDR3 has 14 residues. The CDR3: CASSAGLAVYEQYF. DNA for the CDR3: TGTGCCAGCAGTGCGGGACTAGCGGTCTACGAGCAGTACTTC.

This chain joins TRBV4-1 and TRBJ2-3; no firm D call. The CDR3 is 15 residues long. Trimming took off 0 bases at V and 8 bases at J, with 15 bases between the two ends. CDR1 and CDR2 (germline): MGHRA, YSYEKL. For the CDR3, the DNA is TGCGCCAGCAGCCAAGATGGTCGAACGGTCCCTACGCAGTATTTT. Encoded protein: CASSQDGRTVPTQYF.

This clone was detected once. V gene TRBV4-2 combines with J gene TRBJ2-7; a possible D gene is TRBD2 (5 bases). Trimming took off 1 base at V and 2 bases at J, with 15 bases between the two ends. Germline V CDR1 and CDR2: LGHNA, YNFKEQ. The CDR3 length is 16 residues. The CDR3 nucleotides read TGTGCCAGCAGCCAAGTTTTCGGGATGACGCCCTACGAGCAGTACTTC. The encoded protein is CASSQVFGMTPYEQYF.

The chain has TRBV6-6 and TRBJ1-1; 8 bases are a match to TRBD1. The trim removed 4 bases at V and 5 bases at J, leaving 12 bases unmatched. Germline lookup yields CDR1 MNHNY and CDR2 SVGAGI (reference sequence). CDR3 length: 16 residues. The CDR3 DNA reads as TGTGCCAGCAGTTTCCACCCTCCAGGGGGCGGAACTGAAGCTTTCTTT. This sequence encodes CASSFHPPGGGTEAFF.

This clone came up a few times. The chain is built from TRBV5-4 and TRBJ1-3; D remains ambiguous. CDR1 and CDR2 (germline): SGHNT, YYREEE (reference sequence). V lost 4 bases, J lost 1 base, and 6 bases lay in between. The CDR3 is 13 residues long. CDR3 sequence: CASSEGSGNTIYF. The CDR3 DNA reads TGTGCCAGCAGCGAGGGTTCTGGAAACACCATATATTTT.

This chain joins TRBV6-5 and TRBJ1-6; no clear D gene. This CDR3 is built from 16 residues. CDR1 and CDR2 from the germline V gene are MNHEY and SVGAGI. V lost 0 bases and J lost 0, with 6 bases in between. The chain's CDR3 is CASSYSRSSYNSPLHF. The CDR3, as DNA: TGTGCCAGCAGTTACTCAAGGAGCTCCTATAATTCACCCCTCCACTTT.

The chain employs TRBV11-2 and TRBJ1-6; D is uncertain. The V end lost 5 bases, the J end lost 7 bases, and 12 bases lay between the germline ends. The CDR3 extends over 14 amino acids. Germline assignment: CDR1 SGHAT and CDR2 FQNNGV. CDR3 sequence reads: CASSRREGNSPLHF. In DNA, the CDR3 is TGTGCCAGCAGCCGGAGGGAGGGCAATTCACCCCTCCACTTT.

The chain has TRBV28 and TRBJ2-2; D is unclear. Trimming pared 5 bases from V and 0 bases from J, leaving 16 bases between. Germline V CDR1 and CDR2: MDHEN, SYDVKM. The CDR3 covers 17 residues. CDR3 nucleotides: TGTGCCAGCAGTAACTTACCGGGTTCCGCGAACACCGGGGAGCTGTTTTTT. Amino acids: CASSNLPGSANTGELFF.

A single count supports this clone. The V call is TRBV5-1, the J call TRBJ2-3; D remains unclear. The germline V gene has CDR1 SGHRS and CDR2 YFSETQ. The CDR3 totals 14 residues. The V gene lost 4 bases and the J gene lost 2 bases, with 11 bases spanning the gap. This CDR3 is CASSPREPTDTQYF. As DNA, the CDR3 is TGCGCCAGCAGCCCCCGAGAGCCCACAGATACGCAGTATTTT.